Listed below are T cell receptor beta chains from one sample, sequenced in a study of shared clonotypes between healthy human individuals. The repertoire was sequenced with immunoSEQ multiplex PCR; TCRdb's copy has only in-frame clones and lacks some. The table includes millions of clones, 93% detected once. Material for sequencing was naive CD4+ T cells from PBMCs. These receptors came from a man aged 18 to 30 in good health. Some clones in this sample may be carry-over from other donors' samples. The CDR3 runs from the conserved cysteine through the conserved F or W. The D gene is left open where the match is weak. Size is omitted from some rows. Given values are once, few, many or a class for expanded clones.

v_gene: TRBV6-1; j_gene: TRBJ2-5; d_gene: .; abundance: .; CDR3aa: CASSRTQETQYF; CDR3nt: TGTGCCAGCAGTCGGACCCAAGAGACCCAGTACTTC
v_gene: TRBV18; j_gene: TRBJ2-6; d_gene: TRBD1; abundance: once; CDR3aa: CASSPWTGQSPGANVLTF; CDR3nt: TGTGCCAGCTCACCATGGACAGGGCAATCTCCTGGGGCCAACGTCCTGACTTTC
v_gene: TRBV6-5; j_gene: TRBJ2-7; d_gene: .; abundance: .; CDR3aa: CASSYSGGSVTYEQYF; CDR3nt: TGTGCCAGCAGTTACTCTGGAGGGAGTGTGACCTACGAGCAGTACTTC
v_gene: TRBV27; j_gene: TRBJ2-7; d_gene: TRBD2; abundance: .; CDR3aa: CASSAHTGGRAYEQYF; CDR3nt: TGTGCCAGCAGTGCACACACGGGGGGGCGCGCCTACGAGCAGTACTTC
v_gene: TRBV6-6; j_gene: TRBJ2-7; d_gene: TRBD2; abundance: .; CDR3aa: CASSSGLAEAGGQYF; CDR3nt: TGTGCCAGCAGCTCGGGACTAGCGGAAGCGGGCGGGCAGTACTTC
v_gene: TRBV11-2; j_gene: TRBJ2-2; d_gene: .; abundance: .; CDR3aa: CASRHIRTERLNTGELFF; CDR3nt: TGTGCCAGCAGACACATCAGAACAGAGCGCCTGAACACCGGGGAGCTGTTTTTT
v_gene: TRBV5-1; j_gene: TRBJ1-2; d_gene: .; abundance: .; CDR3aa: CASSPPRAGGYTF; CDR3nt: TGCGCCAGCAGTCCTCCCAGGGCAGGGGGCTACACCTTC
v_gene: TRBV28; j_gene: TRBJ2-5; d_gene: .; abundance: .; CDR3aa: CASSPLVLGETQYF; CDR3nt: TGTGCCAGCAGTCCCCTGGTCCTTGGGGAGACCCAGTACTTC
v_gene: TRBV11-2; j_gene: TRBJ1-5; d_gene: .; abundance: .; CDR3aa: CASSLISGHYSNQPQHF; CDR3nt: TGTGCCAGCAGCTTAATCTCAGGGCATTATAGCAATCAGCCCCAGCATTTT
v_gene: TRBV28; j_gene: TRBJ2-7; d_gene: TRBD1; abundance: .; CDR3aa: CASSYGRQGAHYEQYF; CDR3nt: TGTGCCAGCAGTTACGGACGACAGGGCGCCCACTACGAGCAGTACTTC
v_gene: TRBV7-2; j_gene: TRBJ2-1; d_gene: TRBD2; abundance: .; CDR3aa: CACRLAGANEQFF; CDR3nt: TGTGCCTGCCGACTAGCGGGGGCGAATGAGCAGTTCTTC
v_gene: TRBV18; j_gene: TRBJ1-1; d_gene: .; abundance: .; CDR3aa: CASSPLAGWTTEAFF; CDR3nt: TGTGCCAGCTCACCACTGGCAGGGTGGACCACTGAAGCTTTCTTT
v_gene: TRBV19; j_gene: TRBJ1-2; d_gene: .; abundance: once; CDR3aa: CASSRPQRDGYTF; CDR3nt: TGTGCCAGTAGTAGACCACAAAGGGATGGCTACACCTTC
v_gene: TRBV4-2; j_gene: TRBJ2-1; d_gene: .; abundance: .; CDR3aa: CASSRDPGPNLYNEQFF; CDR3nt: TGTGCCAGCAGTCGAGACCCGGGGCCCAATCTTTACAATGAGCAGTTCTTC
v_gene: TRBV5-1; j_gene: TRBJ2-1; d_gene: TRBD2; abundance: .; CDR3aa: CASSLPTSGSSYNEQFF; CDR3nt: TGCGCCAGCAGCTTACCGACTAGCGGTAGCTCCTACAATGAGCAGTTCTTC
v_gene: TRBV5-6; j_gene: TRBJ2-5; d_gene: .; abundance: .; CDR3aa: CASSSRGKETQYF; CDR3nt: TGTGCCAGCAGCTCCCGAGGGAAAGAGACCCAGTACTTC
v_gene: TRBV5-1; j_gene: TRBJ2-5; d_gene: .; abundance: once; CDR3aa: CASSFRGEQETQYF; CDR3nt: TGCGCCAGCAGCTTCAGAGGGGAACAAGAGACCCAGTACTTC
v_gene: TRBV5-1; j_gene: TRBJ1-2; d_gene: TRBD1; abundance: .; CDR3aa: CASTTGDFHGYTF; CDR3nt: TGCGCCAGCACTACAGGGGATTTCCATGGCTACACCTTC
v_gene: TRBV7-3; j_gene: TRBJ2-1; d_gene: TRBD1; abundance: .; CDR3aa: CASSLGQARYEQFF; CDR3nt: TGTGCCAGCAGCTTAGGACAGGCTCGTTATGAGCAGTTCTTC
v_gene: TRBV27; j_gene: TRBJ2-2; d_gene: TRBD2; abundance: .; CDR3aa: CASSFWTSVTGELFF; CDR3nt: TGTGCCAGCAGTTTTTGGACTAGCGTAACCGGGGAGCTGTTTTTT
v_gene: TRBV5-1; j_gene: TRBJ2-7; d_gene: .; abundance: few; CDR3aa: CASSLQGYEQYF; CDR3nt: TGCGCCAGCAGCTTGCAGGGTTACGAGCAGTACTTC
v_gene: TRBV4-3; j_gene: TRBJ1-5; d_gene: .; abundance: .; CDR3aa: CASSRVWGGNQPQHF; CDR3nt: TGCGCCAGCAGTCGGGTTTGGGGAGGCAATCAGCCCCAGCATTTT
v_gene: TRBV25-1; j_gene: TRBJ2-1; d_gene: TRBD2; abundance: once; CDR3aa: CASSEVAGSYNEQFF; CDR3nt: TGTGCCAGCAGTGAAGTAGCGGGTTCCTACAATGAGCAGTTCTTC
v_gene: TRBV11-2; j_gene: TRBJ1-3; d_gene: .; abundance: .; CDR3aa: CASSPGVLSGNTIYF; CDR3nt: TGTGCCAGCAGCCCCGGGGTCCTCTCTGGAAACACCATATATTTT
v_gene: TRBV2; j_gene: TRBJ2-7; d_gene: TRBD2; abundance: .; CDR3aa: CASSRLALFYEQYF; CDR3nt: TGTGCCAGCAGCCGACTAGCCCTGTTCTACGAGCAGTACTTC
v_gene: TRBV14; j_gene: TRBJ2-7; d_gene: TRBD1; abundance: .; CDR3aa: CASSQVNRGGNEQYF; CDR3nt: TGTGCCAGCAGCCAAGTTAACAGGGGTGGCAACGAGCAGTACTTC
v_gene: TRBV9; j_gene: TRBJ2-7; d_gene: TRBD2; abundance: .; CDR3aa: CASSRHLADYEQYF; CDR3nt: TGTGCCAGCAGCCGTCACCTAGCGGATTACGAGCAGTACTTC
v_gene: TRBV28; j_gene: TRBJ1-3; d_gene: .; abundance: .; CDR3aa: CASSSQLGGNTIYF; CDR3nt: TGTGCCAGCAGCTCCCAATTGGGCGGAAACACCATATATTTT
v_gene: TRBV6-1; j_gene: TRBJ2-5; d_gene: .; abundance: .; CDR3aa: CASSQMVTFQETQYF; CDR3nt: TGTGCCAGCAGCCAAATGGTCACTTTCCAAGAGACCCAGTACTTC
v_gene: TRBV7-8; j_gene: TRBJ2-7; d_gene: .; abundance: .; CDR3aa: CASSNRTYPYF; CDR3nt: TGTGCCAGCAGTAATAGAACGTATCCGTACTTC
v_gene: TRBV18; j_gene: TRBJ2-7; d_gene: TRBD2; abundance: .; CDR3aa: CASSPPGLAGVYEQYF; CDR3nt: TGTGCCAGCTCACCCCCGGGACTAGCGGGCGTATACGAGCAGTACTTC
v_gene: TRBV19; j_gene: TRBJ2-3; d_gene: .; abundance: once; CDR3aa: CASSILGSSGTDTQYF; CDR3nt: TGTGCCAGTAGTATTCTGGGCTCAAGTGGCACAGATACGCAGTATTTT
v_gene: TRBV5-4; j_gene: TRBJ2-3; d_gene: TRBD2; abundance: .; CDR3aa: CASGPEGSGISTDTQYF; CDR3nt: TGTGCCAGCGGCCCTGAGGGTAGCGGGATTAGCACAGATACGCAGTATTTT
v_gene: TRBV28; j_gene: TRBJ1-3; d_gene: .; abundance: few; CDR3aa: CASSLNRAGNTIYF; CDR3nt: TGTGCCAGCAGTTTAAACAGGGCTGGAAACACCATATATTTT
v_gene: TRBV4-1; j_gene: TRBJ2-7; d_gene: TRBD1; abundance: once; CDR3aa: CASSQPRDRGYEQYF; CDR3nt: TGCGCCAGCAGCCAACCCAGGGACAGAGGCTACGAGCAGTACTTC
v_gene: TRBV7-3; j_gene: TRBJ2-3; d_gene: .; abundance: .; CDR3aa: CASSPSRTDTQYF; CDR3nt: TGTGCCAGCAGCCCATCCCGAACAGATACGCAGTATTTT
v_gene: TRBV27; j_gene: TRBJ1-2; d_gene: .; abundance: .; CDR3aa: CASNFTIQGTRDGYTF; CDR3nt: TGTGCCAGCAATTTCACGATTCAGGGTACCCGAGATGGCTACACCTTC
v_gene: TRBV10-3; j_gene: TRBJ1-6; d_gene: TRBD1; abundance: .; CDR3aa: CAISEYRGNSPLHF; CDR3nt: TGTGCCATCAGTGAGTACAGGGGTAATTCACCCCTCCACTTT
v_gene: TRBV7-9; j_gene: TRBJ2-2; d_gene: TRBD2; abundance: .; CDR3aa: CASSILLLAGYTGELFF; CDR3nt: TGTGCCAGCAGCATCCTTCTTCTAGCGGGATACACCGGGGAGCTGTTTTTT
v_gene: TRBV7-2; j_gene: TRBJ2-7; d_gene: TRBD2; abundance: .; CDR3aa: CASSDEGLAGEQYF; CDR3nt: TGTGCCAGCAGCGACGAGGGACTAGCGGGGGAGCAGTACTTC
v_gene: TRBV11-2; j_gene: TRBJ1-3; d_gene: .; abundance: .; CDR3aa: CASSLTRTGNTIYF; CDR3nt: TGTGCCAGCAGCTTAACAAGGACTGGAAACACCATATATTTT
v_gene: TRBV9; j_gene: TRBJ2-5; d_gene: TRBD2; abundance: .; CDR3aa: CASSRTSGTSGPIGTQYF; CDR3nt: TGTGCCAGCAGCCGGACCTCCGGGACTAGCGGGCCTATCGGGACCCAGTACTTC
v_gene: TRBV18; j_gene: TRBJ2-7; d_gene: TRBD1; abundance: .; CDR3aa: CASSSGTVDYEQYF; CDR3nt: TGTGCCAGCTCTTCCGGGACAGTCGACTACGAGCAGTACTTC
v_gene: TRBV7-8; j_gene: TRBJ2-7; d_gene: TRBD2; abundance: .; CDR3aa: CASRMTAGPPYEQYF; CDR3nt: TGTGCCAGCAGGATGACAGCGGGACCCCCCTACGAGCAGTACTTC
v_gene: TRBV4-2; j_gene: TRBJ2-2; d_gene: TRBD2; abundance: .; CDR3aa: CASSHPRGTTITGELFF; CDR3nt: TGTGCCAGCAGCCATCCACGAGGGACTACCATCACCGGGGAGCTGTTTTTT
v_gene: TRBV5-1; j_gene: TRBJ2-2; d_gene: TRBD2; abundance: .; CDR3aa: CASSLGGLAGTGELFF; CDR3nt: TGCGCCAGCAGCTTGGGGGGACTAGCGGGCACCGGGGAGCTGTTTTTT
v_gene: TRBV5-1; j_gene: TRBJ1-1; d_gene: .; abundance: .; CDR3aa: CASGTGLNTEAFF; CDR3nt: TGCGCCAGCGGAACAGGACTGAACACTGAAGCTTTCTTT
v_gene: TRBV5-1; j_gene: TRBJ2-7; d_gene: .; abundance: .; CDR3aa: CASSLLQSYEQYF; CDR3nt: TGCGCCAGCAGCTTGTTACAGAGCTACGAGCAGTACTTC
v_gene: TRBV7-2; j_gene: TRBJ2-1; d_gene: .; abundance: .; CDR3aa: CASSLGSRLAYYNEQFF; CDR3nt: TGTGCCAGCAGCTTAGGAAGTCGGCTAGCGTATTACAATGAGCAGTTCTTC
v_gene: TRBV18; j_gene: TRBJ2-7; d_gene: .; abundance: .; CDR3aa: CASSPPQGKQYF; CDR3nt: TGTGCCAGCTCACCACCTCAGGGTAAGCAGTACTTC
v_gene: TRBV7-9; j_gene: TRBJ1-4; d_gene: .; abundance: few; CDR3aa: CASSSGTSQEKLFF; CDR3nt: TGTGCCAGCAGCTCCGGGACGAGTCAAGAAAAACTGTTTTTT
v_gene: TRBV18; j_gene: TRBJ1-2; d_gene: TRBD1; abundance: .; CDR3aa: CASSSYTGDGGYTF; CDR3nt: TGTGCCAGCTCATCATATACAGGGGACGGTGGCTACACCTTC
v_gene: TRBV11-2; j_gene: TRBJ2-5; d_gene: TRBD2; abundance: .; CDR3aa: CASSLDPSPISGSRETQYF; CDR3nt: TGTGCCAGCAGCTTAGACCCGTCCCCCATTAGCGGGAGTAGGGAGACCCAGTACTTC
v_gene: TRBV14; j_gene: TRBJ2-6; d_gene: .; abundance: .; CDR3aa: CASSQTEGERSGANVLTF; CDR3nt: TGTGCCAGCAGCCAAACTGAAGGGGAACGCTCTGGGGCCAACGTCCTGACTTTC
v_gene: TRBV18; j_gene: TRBJ2-3; d_gene: .; abundance: .; CDR3aa: CASSPRREPPDTQYF; CDR3nt: TGTGCCAGCTCACCACGACGGGAGCCCCCAGATACGCAGTATTTT